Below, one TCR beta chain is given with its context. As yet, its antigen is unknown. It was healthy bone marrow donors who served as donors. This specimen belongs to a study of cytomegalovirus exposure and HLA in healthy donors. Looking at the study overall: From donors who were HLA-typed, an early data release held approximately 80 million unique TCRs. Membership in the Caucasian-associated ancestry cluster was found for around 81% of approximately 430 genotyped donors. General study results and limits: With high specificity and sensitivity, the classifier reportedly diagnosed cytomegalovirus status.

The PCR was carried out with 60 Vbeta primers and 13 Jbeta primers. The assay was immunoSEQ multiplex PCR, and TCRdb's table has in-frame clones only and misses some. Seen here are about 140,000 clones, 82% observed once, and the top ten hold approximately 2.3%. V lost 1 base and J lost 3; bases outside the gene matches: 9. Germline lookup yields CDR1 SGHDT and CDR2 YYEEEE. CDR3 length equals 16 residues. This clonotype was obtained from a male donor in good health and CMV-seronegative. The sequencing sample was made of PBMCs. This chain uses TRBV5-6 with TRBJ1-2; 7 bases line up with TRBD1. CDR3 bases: TGTGCCAGCAGCTTGTACAGGGGAAATAATTACTATGGCTACACCTTC. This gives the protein CASSLYRGNNYYGYTF. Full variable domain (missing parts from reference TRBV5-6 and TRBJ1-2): DAGVTQSPTHLIKTRGQQVTLRCSPKSGHDTVSWYQQALGQGPQFIFQYYEEEERQRGNFPDRFSGHQFPNYSSELNVNALLLGDSALYLCASSLYRGNNYYGYTFGSGTRLTVV.